These 28 T cell receptor beta chains were all obtained from the same sample, sequenced in a study of CD8 T cells in ankylosing spondylitis. TCRdb called the 5' RACE reads again in MiXCR, with one record for every CDR3 protein. The table lists some 140,000 distinct CDR3 sequences, over 9.5% of them singletons. The sequencing sample was made of blood, either unsorted or a sorted T cell fraction (not recorded which). These receptors were taken from a female donor with ankylosing spondylitis or in good health (not recorded which).

This clonotype was counted many times. This chain uses TRBV11-2 with TRBJ2-1, with 7 bases matching TRBD1. Trimming removed 3 bases from V and 10 bases from J; junction bases left unmatched: 15. The CDR3 totals 16 residues. The V gene's germline CDR1 is SGHAT and CDR2 FQNNGV. CDR3 nucleotides: TGTGCCAGCAGCTTCACCCTGACAGGGATGATCATCGAGCAGTTCTTC. Its protein product is CASSFTLTGMIIEQFF.

This clonotype was seen repeatedly, ten times or more. V and J are TRBV5-1 and TRBJ1-1; TRBD1 might be the D (5 bases). Germline CDR1 and CDR2: SGHRS and YFSETQ. Between the trimmed V and J ends, which lost 3 bases and 1 base, there was a span of 16 bases. The CDR3 consists of 16 residues. CDR3 region: CASSWGLRGTNTEAFF. CDR3 DNA sequence: TGCGCCAGCAGCTGGGGTCTCCGGGGGACGAACACTGAAGCTTTCTTT.

The table lists this clonotype with a count of one. The chain couples TRBV7-2 to TRBJ2-3; 11 nucleotides match TRBD1. CDR1 and CDR2 from the germline V gene are SGHTA and FQGNSA. Trimming at V came to 5 bases and at J to 4 bases, leaving 2 bases not matched to a gene. The CDR3 consists of 14 residues. The CDR3 sequence: CASSEDRGPDTQYF. In nucleotides, the CDR3 is TGTGCCAGCAGCGAGGACAGGGGGCCAGATACGCAGTATTTT.

This clonotype was recorded at least ten times. V gene TRBV5-1 combines with J gene TRBJ2-7; D gene unclear. Germline CDR1 SGHRS, CDR2 YFSETQ. There are 14 residues in the CDR3. The V and J ends lost 0 bases and 1 base respectively, with 8 bases between them. CDR3 nucleotide sequence: TGCGCCAGCAGCTTGGAGGGTTTTTCCTACGAGCAGTACTTC. It yields the protein CASSLEGFSYEQYF. Using reference TRBV5-1 and TRBJ2-7 for the parts outside the CDR3, the full variable domain is KAGVTQTPRYLIKTRGQQVTLSCSPISGHRSVSWYQQTPGQGLQFLFEYFSETQRNKGNFPGRFSGRQFSNSRSEMNVSTLELGDSALYLCASSLEGFSYEQYFGPGTRLTVT.

V gene TRBV7-9 combines with J gene TRBJ2-5, with D maybe TRBD1 (5 bases). CDR3 length equals 15 residues. The V gene lost 3 bases and the J gene lost 2 bases, with 13 bases spanning the gap. Looked up from germline, CDR1 is SEHNR and CDR2 is FQNEAQ (reference sequence). CDR3: CASSFSPGRQETQYF. The CDR3 coding sequence is TGTGCCAGCAGCTTTTCCCCAGGGCGTCAAGAGACCCAGTACTTC.

The table lists this clonotype with many counts. The chain links TRBV11-2 to TRBJ2-7; the match to TRBD2 covers 8 bases. V dropped 3 bases and J dropped 4; count of bases not matched to a gene: 5. This CDR3 region has 14 residues. CDR1 and CDR2 (germline): SGHAT, FQNNGV. The CDR3 region has the DNA TGTGCCAGCAGCTTCCCGGGAGGGCCGTACGAGCAGTACTTC. Translation gives CASSFPGGPYEQYF.

At least ten counts were recorded for this clonotype. The chain employs TRBV10-3 and TRBJ1-1, with 7 positions matching TRBD1. The V segment lost 2 bases and the J segment 2 bases; nucleotides outside the gene matches: 8. Germline-derived CDR1 and CDR2 are ENHRY and SYGVKD. CDR3 length: 16 residues. The CDR3, as DNA: TGTGCCATCAGTGAGACCGCAACAGGGGTTAACACTGAAGCTTTCTTT. It yields the protein CAISETATGVNTEAFF.

The sample holds many counts of this clonotype. This sequence joins TRBV10-1 and TRBJ2-5; D is unresolved. This CDR3 spans 12 amino acids. V dropped 1 base and J dropped 1 base, with 1 base sitting between them. Germline V CDR1 and CDR2: WNHNN, SYGVQD (reference sequence). CDR3 in amino acids: CASSEFQETQYF. CDR3 DNA: TGCGCCAGCAGTGAGTTCCAAGAGACCCAGTACTTC.

This clonotype occurred many times. The rearrangement joins TRBV20-1 to TRBJ1-1; TRBD1 is a possible D gene (6 bases). In germline, CDR1 is DFQATT, CDR2 SNEGSKA (reference sequence). The V gene lost 5 bases and the J gene lost 5 bases, with 21 bases spanning the gap. The CDR3 totals 15 residues. The CDR3 nucleotides are TGCAGTGCTCGACCCTTTATGACAGGAGGTACTGAAGCTTTCTTT. Translating it yields CSARPFMTGGTEAFF.

With regard to this clonotype: Mismatch with germline at one junction end may stem from a read error. The chain combines TRBV14 with TRBJ1-2, with a possible D match to TRBD1 (5 bases). The CDR3 consists of 13 residues. Germline V lookup: CDR1 SGHDN, CDR2 FVKESK. In DNA form, the CDR3 reads TGTGCCAGCAGCCACGGGACGGCGTATGGCTACCCCTTC. As protein: CASSHGTAYGYPF.

This clonotype was counted ten times or more. V gene TRBV7-9 combines with J gene TRBJ2-7; D gene ambiguous. CDR3 length: 17 residues. The germline gives CDR1 SEHNR, CDR2 FQNEAQ (reference sequence). Trimming pared 5 bases from V and 0 bases from J, leaving 20 bases between. CDR3 loop: CASSPNQPAASSYEQYF. CDR3 DNA: TGTGCCAGCAGCCCAAATCAACCCGCGGCTAGCTCCTACGAGCAGTACTTC. Based on the CDR3 plus reference TRBV7-9 and TRBJ2-7, the full variable domain is DTGVSQNPRHKITKRGQNVTFRCDPISEHNRLYWYRQTLGQGPEFLTYFQNEAQLEKSRLLSDRFSAERPKGSFSTLEIQRTEQGDSAMYLCASSPNQPAASSYEQYFGPGTRLTVT.

This clonotype appeared many times. The chain recombines TRBV20-1 with TRBJ2-1; 7 nucleotides line up with TRBD2. Trimming removed 0 bases from V and 6 bases from J; junction bases left unmatched: 11. Germline V lookup: CDR1 DFQATT, CDR2 SNEGSKA (reference sequence). This CDR3 is built from 16 residues. In DNA, the CDR3 is TGCAGTGCTAGAGATCCAAGCCCCCCGGGGGGCAATGAGCAGTTCTTC. Translating it yields CSARDPSPPGGNEQFF.

In its sample, this clonotype was seen many times. CDR3 loop: CASSLMASGNSPLHF. In DNA form, the CDR3 reads TGCGCCAGCAGCTTGATGGCCAGCGGCAATTCACCCCTCCACTTT. The gene calls are TRBV5-1 and TRBJ1-6, with D uncertain. Germline V gene lookup returns CDR1 SGHRS and CDR2 YFSETQ. Trimming pared 1 base from V and 7 bases from J, leaving 12 bases between. The CDR3 loop spans 15 amino acids. The full variable domain, completed using reference TRBV5-1 and TRBJ1-6, is KAGVTQTPRYLIKTRGQQVTLSCSPISGHRSVSWYQQTPGQGLQFLFEYFSETQRNKGNFPGRFSGRQFSNSRSEMNVSTLELGDSALYLCASSLMASGNSPLHFGNGTRLTVT.

This clonotype occurred many times. J is TRBJ1-1 and V is TRBV11-1, with 7 bases aligning to TRBD1. V shed 7 bases, J shed 0 bases, and the junction held 8 bases outside the gene matches. The CDR3 totals 15 residues. In germline, CDR1 is SGHAT, CDR2 FQDESV (reference sequence). The CDR3 protein is CASTRWDSMNTEAFF. The CDR3 coding sequence is TGTGCCAGCACCCGTTGGGACAGTATGAACACTGAAGCTTTCTTT.

This clonotype was seen ten or more times. V is TRBV7-9 and J is TRBJ2-7; D gene unclear. The CDR3 sequence is 13 residues long. The V end lost 4 bases, the J end lost 3 bases, and 10 bases lay between the germline ends. The V gene's germline CDR1 is SEHNR and CDR2 FQNEAQ (reference sequence). CDR3 DNA: TGTGCCAGCAGCTCTTCCTCTAGCTACGAGCAGTACTTC. It is translated as CASSSSSSYEQYF.

This clonotype was picked up many times. V gene TRBV13 combines with J gene TRBJ1-2, with a tentative D call TRBD1 (6 bases). This CDR3 is built from 12 residues. Germline loops: CDR1 PRHDT, CDR2 FYEKMQ (reference sequence). The V and J ends lost 5 bases and 8 bases respectively, with 12 bases between them. CDR3 bases: TGTGCCAGCAGCGGAGGGGGATACGGCTACACCTTC. It specifies CASSGGGYGYTF.

The chain recombines TRBV20-1 with TRBJ2-2; 7 bases agree with TRBD2. V lost 7 bases to trimming and J lost 7 bases; unmatched junction nucleotides: 3. Germline CDR1 and CDR2: DFQATT and SNEGSKA (reference sequence). This CDR3 comprises 11 residues. DNA for the CDR3: TGCAGTGTCCGGGGGGTCGGGGAGCTGTTTTTT. Translation: CSVRGVGELFF.

This chain joins TRBV18 and TRBJ2-4, with D hard to call. V was shortened by 2 bases and J by 1 base, with 9 bases between the two germline ends. The length of the CDR3 is 15 residues. The V gene's germline CDR1 is KGHSH and CDR2 LQKENI. Here the CDR3 reads CASSPRVVAKNIQYF. In nucleotides, the CDR3 is TGTGCCAGCTCACCAAGGGTGGTTGCCAAAAACATTCAGTACTTC.

The chain employs TRBV18 and TRBJ2-5; TRBD2 matches at 9 bases. The CDR3 loop spans 17 amino acids. J gave up 4 bases and V 4 bases, and 13 bases lay outside the gene matches. Germline V gene data show CDR1 as KGHSH and CDR2 as LQKENI. The CDR3 here is CASSRNSPSGEGETQYF. The CDR3 DNA is TGTGCCAGCTCACGCAACTCCCCTAGCGGGGAAGGAGAGACCCAGTACTTC.

The chain employs TRBV20-1 and TRBJ2-5; D may be TRBD1 (5 bases). Trimming shortened V by 2 bases and J by 0 bases, and 13 bases separated the two germline ends. Germline CDR1 is DFQATT and CDR2 is SNEGSKA (reference sequence). The CDR3 extends over 15 amino acids. In DNA, the CDR3 is TGCAGTGCTAGAATTGGGCAGGGTTACCAAGAGACCCAGTACTTC. Translating it yields CSARIGQGYQETQYF.

The rearrangement joins TRBV20-1 to TRBJ2-1, with 7 bases that match TRBD2. Per germline, CDR1 DFQATT and CDR2 SNEGSKA (reference sequence). The CDR3 contains 16 residues. CDR3 amino acids: CSSWGYATTSSNEQFF. The CDR3 DNA reads as TGCAGCTCTTGGGGCTATGCTACGACTAGCAGCAATGAGCAGTTCTTC.

This clonotype was seen at least ten times. The chain employs TRBV20-1 and TRBJ2-7; D is perhaps TRBD1 (6 bases). The V gene lost 5 bases and the J gene lost 3 bases, with 8 bases spanning the gap. This CDR3 region has 11 residues. CDR1 and CDR2 from the germline V gene are DFQATT and SNEGSKA (reference sequence). The CDR3 reads CSALDSYEQYF. The CDR3 DNA is TGCAGTGCTCTGGACAGCTACGAGCAGTACTTC.

As DNA, the CDR3 is TGCGCCAGCAGCCCAGGATGGTCGCGGAACACTGAAGCTTTCTTT. This codes for CASSPGWSRNTEAFF. The chain has TRBV5-1 and TRBJ1-1; no reliable D call. Germline lookup yields CDR1 SGHRS and CDR2 YFSETQ. The CDR3 is 15 residues long. The germline V and J ends were trimmed by 4 bases and 1 base, with 14 bases remaining between them.

In its sample, this clonotype was seen many times. The chain uses TRBV7-6 and TRBJ1-1; TRBD1 is a possible D gene (6 bases). Trimming removed 3 bases from V and 8 bases from J, with 13 bases in between. Germline V gene lookup returns CDR1 SGHVS and CDR2 FNYEAQ. CDR3 length: 13 residues. The DNA for the CDR3 is TGTGCCAGCAGCTTCCCCGGGGGGCAAGAAGCTTTCTTT. It translates to CASSFPGGQEAFF.

This clonotype appeared many times. The genes are TRBV5-5 and TRBJ1-1; D might be TRBD1 (5 bases). The ends were cut back, 5 bases at V and 1 base at J, with 15 bases in the middle. Germline V gene lookup returns CDR1 SGHKS and CDR2 YYEKEE (reference sequence). CDR3 length: 15 amino acids. The CDR3 bases are TGTGCCAGCAGACGCCAATCGACAGAGAACACTGAAGCTTTCTTT. It codes for CASRRQSTENTEAFF.

This clonotype came up many times. The chain combines TRBV5-1 with TRBJ1-1; D remains unclear. This CDR3 has 14 residues. Germline V gene data show CDR1 as SGHRS and CDR2 as YFSETQ. The V gene lost 5 bases and the J gene lost 3 bases, with 14 bases spanning the gap. The CDR3 region has the DNA TGCGCCAGCAGGAGTGGGCGACTTGACACTGAAGCTTTCTTT. This codes for CASRSGRLDTEAFF.

The rearrangement uses TRBV5-6 and TRBJ2-7; perhaps TRBD1 as D (6 bases). The CDR3 spans 15 residues. V was trimmed by 3 bases and J by 1 base, leaving 14 bases between them. CDR1 is SGHDT and CDR2 is YYEEEE in the germline V gene. DNA for the CDR3: TGTGCCAGCAGCTCTACAGGGCTTTTATCCTACGAGCAGTACTTC. Translated: CASSSTGLLSYEQYF. Combining the CDR3 with reference TRBV5-6 and TRBJ2-7 gives the whole variable domain DAGVTQSPTHLIKTRGQQVTLRCSPKSGHDTVSWYQQALGQGPQFIFQYYEEEERQRGNFPDRFSGHQFPNYSSELNVNALLLGDSALYLCASSSTGLLSYEQYFGPGTRLTVT.

This clonotype was detected ten times or more. The chain uses TRBV20-1 and TRBJ1-2, with TRBD1 matching over 7 bases. The V and J ends lost 3 bases and 4 bases, in that order; junction bases with no gene match: 14. The CDR3 loop spans 16 amino acids. Germline V lookup: CDR1 DFQATT, CDR2 SNEGSKA (reference sequence). The CDR3 is CSASLTGFIGVYGYTF. DNA for the CDR3: TGCAGTGCTAGTCTGACAGGGTTTATCGGAGTCTATGGCTACACCTTC.